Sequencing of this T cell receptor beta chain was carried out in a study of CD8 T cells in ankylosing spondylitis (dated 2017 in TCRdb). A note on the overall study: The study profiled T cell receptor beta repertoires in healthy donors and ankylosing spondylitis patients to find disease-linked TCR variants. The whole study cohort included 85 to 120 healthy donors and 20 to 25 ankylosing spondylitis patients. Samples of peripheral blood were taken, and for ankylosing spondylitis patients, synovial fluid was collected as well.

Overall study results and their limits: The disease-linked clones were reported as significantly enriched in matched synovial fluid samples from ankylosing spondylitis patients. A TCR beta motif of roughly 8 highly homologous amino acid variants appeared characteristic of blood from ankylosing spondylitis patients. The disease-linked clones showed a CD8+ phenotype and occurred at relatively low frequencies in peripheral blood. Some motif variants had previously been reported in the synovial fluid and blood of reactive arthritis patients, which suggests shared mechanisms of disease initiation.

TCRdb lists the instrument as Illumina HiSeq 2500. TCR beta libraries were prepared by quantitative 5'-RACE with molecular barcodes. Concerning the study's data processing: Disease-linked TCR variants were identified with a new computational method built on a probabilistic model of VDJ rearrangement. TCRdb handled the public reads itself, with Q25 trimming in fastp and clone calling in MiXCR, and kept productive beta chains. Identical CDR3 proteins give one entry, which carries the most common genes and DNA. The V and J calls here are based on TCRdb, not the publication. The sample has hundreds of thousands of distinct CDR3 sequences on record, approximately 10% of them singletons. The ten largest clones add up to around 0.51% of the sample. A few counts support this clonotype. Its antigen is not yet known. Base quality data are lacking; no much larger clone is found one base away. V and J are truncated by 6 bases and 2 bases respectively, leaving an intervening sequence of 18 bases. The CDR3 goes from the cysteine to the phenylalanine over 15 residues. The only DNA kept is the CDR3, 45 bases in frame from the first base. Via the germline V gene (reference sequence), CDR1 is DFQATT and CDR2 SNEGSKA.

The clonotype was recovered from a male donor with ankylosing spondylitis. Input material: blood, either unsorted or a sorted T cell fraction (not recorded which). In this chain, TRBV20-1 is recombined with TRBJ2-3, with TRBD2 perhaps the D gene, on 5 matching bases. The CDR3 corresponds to CSATGWLANTDTQYF. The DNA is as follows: TGCAGTGCCACCGGGTGGCTAGCCAACACAGATACGCAGTATTTT.